This TCR beta chain was observed in a study of T-cell reconstitution after alpha-beta-depleted transplantation in children (dated by TCRdb to about 2016). Concerning the study at large: T-cell immune reconstitution after TCRalphabeta/CD19-depleted allogeneic hematopoietic cell transplantation in children was quantitatively tracked in the study by means of TCR repertoire profiling. Broader findings and caveats from the paper: The frequencies of hyperexpanded clones fell over the following months, and after one year, T-cell counts and TCRbeta diversity were mostly attributed to newly produced T cells. The apparently early recovery of alphabetaT-cell counts about two months after transplant reportedly depended on only several hundred rapidly expanded clones that came from non-depleted graft cells. In some patients, the high TCRbeta diversity seen at day 60 was put down to recipient T cells and intrathymic progenitors that had survived conditioning.

This clonotype has at least ten counts. Its antigen target is currently unknown. It has no much larger one-base neighbor in the sample; base qualities were not kept. Library creation used PCR. Sequencing was carried out with an Illumina HiSeq 2500. Molecular barcoding was employed in the preparation of TCR libraries, with unique molecular identifiers being used to normalize TCRbeta repertoire quantification. TCRdb reran the public reads through fastp at Q25 and MiXCR, keeping productive beta chains. Rows with a matching CDR3 protein are joined into one entry that keeps the most common DNA and genes. This sample gives 200,000 or so distinct CDR3 sequences in total; roughly 9.1% of them show up just once. The ten largest clones capture 35% of the sample. The meaning of the sample's treatment or condition label: allogeneic hematopoietic cell transplantation with graft depleted of TCRalphabeta T cells and CD19 B cells. TCRalphabeta/CD19-depleted allogeneic hematopoietic cell grafts were given to the transplant recipients, all of whom were children.

At the junction V is shortened by 5 bases and J by 3 bases; bases outside the gene matches: 3. The germline V gene (reference sequence) yields DFQATT for CDR1 and SNEGSKA for CDR2. The cysteine opens and the phenylalanine closes a CDR3 of 14 amino acids. The CDR3 DNA has 42 bases and is translated from base 1. The chain links TRBV20-1 with TRBJ2-3, and TRBD2 aligns with 12 junction nucleotides. This sequence originates from a male patient between 2 and 10 years old who had a stem cell transplant for acute myeloid leukemia, so the T cells may come from the graft donor. The source was PBMCs, mostly from graft donor cells, collected 360 days after TCRalphabeta/CD19-depleted stem cell transplant. The nucleotide sequence is TGCAGTGCTCCGACTAGCGGGAGTACAGATACGCAGTATTTT. Its amino acids are CSAPTSGSTDTQYF.